Below, one T cell receptor (beta chain) is given with its context. No antigen is known for it. These data are taken from a study of beta chain features in type 1 diabetes. Study-wide points: Researchers report that Type 1 diabetes patients had moderately but significantly shorter TCRB CDR3s across all four CD4+ subsets. Compared to healthy donors, patients appeared to have naive, central memory and Treg TCRB repertoires that were more alike. With patients and controls alike, PCR might favor shorter templates to an equal degree.

The entirety of the isolated RNA underwent reverse transcription, so expressed TCRB transcripts were sequenced. The average for stem cell-like memory T cell samples was about a million reads. Sequenced by immunoSEQ multiplex PCR; TCRdb stores in-frame clones only, minus some. The sample lists around 14,000 clones, roughly three quarters occurring once. Trimming took off 5 bases at V and 0 bases at J, with 12 bases between the two ends. CDR1 is SEHNR, CDR2 FQNEAQ, per germline (reference sequence). This CDR3 has 15 residues. The rearrangement joins TRBV7-9 to TRBJ2-3; D remains unclear. Sequencing input: stem cell memory CD4+ T cells from blood. This receptor was obtained from a woman aged 18-35 years with type 1 diabetes. The CDR3 sequence is CASSPGVASTDTQYF. CDR3 sequence (DNA): TGTGCCAGCAGCCCAGGTGTGGCAAGCACAGATACGCAGTATTTT.